The T cell receptor (beta chain) described here comes from a study of blood T cell repertoires in COVID-19. Study information: The United States, Italy and Spain were the sources of the acute and convalescent COVID-19 samples.

In the original processing: How many nucleated cells were present was estimated from reference gene primer amplification. Clones were read by immunoSEQ multiplex PCR, and TCRdb kept only the in-frame ones, dropping some. V and J calls and clone size come straight from that table; D and trimming were deduced from the DNA. The table includes roughly 150,000 clones, about 81% detected once. Trimming removed 5 bases from V and 6 bases from J; junction bases left unmatched: 8. There are 15 residues in the CDR3. The germline gives CDR1 MDHEN, CDR2 SYDVKM. The rearrangement joins TRBV28 to TRBJ1-5, with TRBD1 matching over 9 bases. This clonotype originated in a woman of 80 years or more with acute or convalescent COVID-19. Sequencing input: peripheral blood. Here the CDR3 reads CASSPGQGFGQPQHF. The CDR3 DNA reads as TGTGCCAGCAGTCCGGGACAGGGTTTTGGTCAGCCCCAGCATTTT.